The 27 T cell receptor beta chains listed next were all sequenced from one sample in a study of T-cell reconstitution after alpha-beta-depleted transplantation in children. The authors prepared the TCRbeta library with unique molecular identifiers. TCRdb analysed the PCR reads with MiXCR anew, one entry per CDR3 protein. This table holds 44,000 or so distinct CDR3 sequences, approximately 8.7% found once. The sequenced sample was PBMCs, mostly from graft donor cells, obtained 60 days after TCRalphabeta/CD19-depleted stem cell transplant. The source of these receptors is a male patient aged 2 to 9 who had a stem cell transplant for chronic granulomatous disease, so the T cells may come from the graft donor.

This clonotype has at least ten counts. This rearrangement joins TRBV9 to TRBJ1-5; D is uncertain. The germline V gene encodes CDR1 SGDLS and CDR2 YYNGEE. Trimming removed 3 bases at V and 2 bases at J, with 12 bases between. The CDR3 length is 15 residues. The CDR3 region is CASSGGGGGNQPQHF. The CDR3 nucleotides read TGTGCCAGCAGCGGGGGAGGTGGTGGCAATCAGCCCCAGCATTTT.

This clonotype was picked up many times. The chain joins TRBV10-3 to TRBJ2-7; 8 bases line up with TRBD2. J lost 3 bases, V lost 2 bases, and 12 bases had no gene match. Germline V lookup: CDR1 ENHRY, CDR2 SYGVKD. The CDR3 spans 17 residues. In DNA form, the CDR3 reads TGTGCCATCAGTGAGGCCGTATTAGCGGGACGTTTCTACGAGCAGTACTTC. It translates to CAISEAVLAGRFYEQYF.

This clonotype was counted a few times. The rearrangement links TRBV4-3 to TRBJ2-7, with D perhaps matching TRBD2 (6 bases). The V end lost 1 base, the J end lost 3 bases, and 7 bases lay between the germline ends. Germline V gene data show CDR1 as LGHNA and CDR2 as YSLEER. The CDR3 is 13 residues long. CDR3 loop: CASSQGLDYEQYF. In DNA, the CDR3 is TGCGCCAGCAGCCAAGGACTAGACTACGAGCAGTACTTC.

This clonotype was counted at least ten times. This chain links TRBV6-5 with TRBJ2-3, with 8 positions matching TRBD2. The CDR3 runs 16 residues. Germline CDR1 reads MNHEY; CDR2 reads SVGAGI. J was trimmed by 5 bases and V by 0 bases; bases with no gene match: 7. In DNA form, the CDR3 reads TGTGCCAGCAGTTACTCGCCGGGAGGGCCGGGAGATACGCAGTATTTT. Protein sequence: CASSYSPGGPGDTQYF.

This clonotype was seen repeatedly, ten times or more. CDR3 residues: CASSPGGSLYNEQFF. Written as DNA, the CDR3 is TGTGCCAGCAGTCCAGGGGGATCACTCTACAATGAGCAGTTCTTC. This chain joins TRBV12-3 or TRBV12-4 and TRBJ2-1; 7 positions match TRBD1. The CDR3 is 15 amino acids. Germline trimming cut 5 bases from V and 3 bases from J; bases unmatched to any gene: 7.

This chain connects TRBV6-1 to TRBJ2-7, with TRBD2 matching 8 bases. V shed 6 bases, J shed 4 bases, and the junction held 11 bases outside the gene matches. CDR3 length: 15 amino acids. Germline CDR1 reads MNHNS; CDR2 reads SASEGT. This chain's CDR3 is CASSPSGGGRYEQYF. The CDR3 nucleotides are TGTGCCAGCAGCCCCTCTGGGGGCGGGAGGTACGAGCAGTACTTC.

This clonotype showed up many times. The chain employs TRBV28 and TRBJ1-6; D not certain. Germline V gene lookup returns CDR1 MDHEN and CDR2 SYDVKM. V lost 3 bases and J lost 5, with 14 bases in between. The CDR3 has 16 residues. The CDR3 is CASSFRLSPNNSPLHF. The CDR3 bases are TGTGCCAGCAGTTTCCGACTCTCGCCAAATAATTCACCCCTCCACTTT.

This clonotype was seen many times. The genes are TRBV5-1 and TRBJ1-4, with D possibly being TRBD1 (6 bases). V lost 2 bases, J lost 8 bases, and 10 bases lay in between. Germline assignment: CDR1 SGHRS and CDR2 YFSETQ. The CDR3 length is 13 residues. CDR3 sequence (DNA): TGCGCCAGCAGCTTCCCAGGGGACGAAAAACTGTTTTTT. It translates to CASSFPGDEKLFF.

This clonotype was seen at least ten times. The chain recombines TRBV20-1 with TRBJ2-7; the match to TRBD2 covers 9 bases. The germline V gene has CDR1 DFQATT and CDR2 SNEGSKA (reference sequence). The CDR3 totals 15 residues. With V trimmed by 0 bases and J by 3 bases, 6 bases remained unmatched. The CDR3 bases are TGCAGTGCTAGAGAACTGACTAGCGGCTACTACGAGCAGTACTTC. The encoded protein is CSARELTSGYYEQYF.

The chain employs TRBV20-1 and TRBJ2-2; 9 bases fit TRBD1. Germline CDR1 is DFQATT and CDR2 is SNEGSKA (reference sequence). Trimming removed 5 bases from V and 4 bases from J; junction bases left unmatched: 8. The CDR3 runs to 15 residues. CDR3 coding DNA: TGCAGTGCTGGACCGGGACAGGGAGGCACCGGGGAGCTGTTTTTT. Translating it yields CSAGPGQGGTGELFF.

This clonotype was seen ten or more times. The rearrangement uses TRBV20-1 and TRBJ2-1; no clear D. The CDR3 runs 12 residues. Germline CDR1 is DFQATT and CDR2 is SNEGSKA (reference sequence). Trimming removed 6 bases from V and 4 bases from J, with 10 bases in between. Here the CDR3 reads CSAPLGYNEQFF. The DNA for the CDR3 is TGCAGTGCCCCCCTTGGGTACAATGAGCAGTTCTTC.

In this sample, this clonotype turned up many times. As DNA, the CDR3 is TGTGCCAGCAGCTTAGGGTACACTGAAGCTTTCTTT. This codes for CASSLGYTEAFF. This chain uses TRBV7-2 with TRBJ1-1, with no clear D. V lost 1 base and J 3 bases, leaving 3 bases between the germline ends. CDR1 and CDR2 (germline): SGHTA, FQGNSA. The CDR3 is made up of 12 amino acids. The entire variable domain, with the rest obtained from reference TRBV7-2 and TRBJ1-1, is as follows: GAGVSQSPSNKVTEKGKDVELRCDPISGHTALYWYRQSLGQGLEFLIYFQGNSAPDKSGLPSDRFSAERTGGSVSTLTIQRTQQEDSAVYLCASSLGYTEAFFGQGTRLTVV.

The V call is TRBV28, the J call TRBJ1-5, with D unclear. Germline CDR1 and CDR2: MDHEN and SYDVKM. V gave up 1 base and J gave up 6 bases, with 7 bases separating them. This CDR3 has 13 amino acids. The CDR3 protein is CASSLLGIQPQHF. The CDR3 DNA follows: TGTGCCAGCAGTTTATTGGGGATTCAGCCCCAGCATTTT.

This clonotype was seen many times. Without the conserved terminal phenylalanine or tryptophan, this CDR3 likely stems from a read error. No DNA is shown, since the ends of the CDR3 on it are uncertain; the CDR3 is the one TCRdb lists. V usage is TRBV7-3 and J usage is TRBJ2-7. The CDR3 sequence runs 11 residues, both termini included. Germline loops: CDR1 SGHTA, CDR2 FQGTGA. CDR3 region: CASSHGYSESD.

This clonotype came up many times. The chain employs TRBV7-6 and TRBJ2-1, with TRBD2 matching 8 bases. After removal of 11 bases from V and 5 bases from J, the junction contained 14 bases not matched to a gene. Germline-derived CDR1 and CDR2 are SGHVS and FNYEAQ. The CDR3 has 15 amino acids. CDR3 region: CALSPGGENHNEQFF. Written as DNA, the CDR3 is TGTGCCCTCAGTCCGGGGGGGGAGAACCACAATGAGCAGTTCTTC.

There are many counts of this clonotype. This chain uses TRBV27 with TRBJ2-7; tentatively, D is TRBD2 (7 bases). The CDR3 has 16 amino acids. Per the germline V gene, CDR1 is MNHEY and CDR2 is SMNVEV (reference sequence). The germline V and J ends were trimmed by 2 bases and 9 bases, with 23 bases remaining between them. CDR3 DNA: TGTGCCAGCAGTTTACGCTTAGGTTTGTCGGGGGGCCGGCAGTACTTC. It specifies CASSLRLGLSGGRQYF.

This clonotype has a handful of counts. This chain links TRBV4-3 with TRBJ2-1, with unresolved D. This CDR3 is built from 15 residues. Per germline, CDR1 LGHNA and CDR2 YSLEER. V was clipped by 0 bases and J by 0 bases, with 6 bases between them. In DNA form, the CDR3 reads TGCGCCAGCAGCCAAGAGTGGGGCTCCTACAATGAGCAGTTCTTC. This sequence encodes CASSQEWGSYNEQFF.

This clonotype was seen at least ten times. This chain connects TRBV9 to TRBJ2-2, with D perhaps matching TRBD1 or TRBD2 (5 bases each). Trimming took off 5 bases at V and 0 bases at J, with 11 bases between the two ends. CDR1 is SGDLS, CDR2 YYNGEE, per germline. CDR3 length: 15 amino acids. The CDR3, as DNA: TGTGCCAGCAGGCCGGGACGGACGAACACCGGGGAGCTGTTTTTT. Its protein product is CASRPGRTNTGELFF.

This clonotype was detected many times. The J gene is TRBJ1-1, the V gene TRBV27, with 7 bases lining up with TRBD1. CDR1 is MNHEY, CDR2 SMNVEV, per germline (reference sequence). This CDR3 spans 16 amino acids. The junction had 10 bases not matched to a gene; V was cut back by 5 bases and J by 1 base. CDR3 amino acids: CASSPWTGRGNTEAFF. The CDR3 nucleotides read TGTGCCAGCAGTCCCTGGACAGGAAGGGGGAACACTGAAGCTTTCTTT.

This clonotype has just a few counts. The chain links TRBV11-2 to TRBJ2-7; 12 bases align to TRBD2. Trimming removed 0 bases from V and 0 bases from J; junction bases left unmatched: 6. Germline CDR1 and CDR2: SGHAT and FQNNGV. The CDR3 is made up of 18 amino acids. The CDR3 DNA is TGTGCCAGCAGCTTAGAAGGGCTAGCGGGAGGGAGCTCCTACGAGCAGTACTTC. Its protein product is CASSLEGLAGGSSYEQYF.

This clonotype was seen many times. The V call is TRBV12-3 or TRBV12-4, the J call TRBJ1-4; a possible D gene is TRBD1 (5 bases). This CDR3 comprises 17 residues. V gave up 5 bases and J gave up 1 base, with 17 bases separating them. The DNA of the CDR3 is TGTGCCAGCAGTCACTCGGGACGGCTCCAAACTAATGAAAAACTGTTTTTT. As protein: CASSHSGRLQTNEKLFF.

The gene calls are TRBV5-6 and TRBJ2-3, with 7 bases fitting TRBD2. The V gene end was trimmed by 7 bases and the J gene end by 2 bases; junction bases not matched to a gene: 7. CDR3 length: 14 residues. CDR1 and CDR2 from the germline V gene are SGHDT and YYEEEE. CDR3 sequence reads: CASGPGGTTDTQYF. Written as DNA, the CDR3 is TGTGCCAGCGGCCCCGGGGGGACCACAGATACGCAGTATTTT.

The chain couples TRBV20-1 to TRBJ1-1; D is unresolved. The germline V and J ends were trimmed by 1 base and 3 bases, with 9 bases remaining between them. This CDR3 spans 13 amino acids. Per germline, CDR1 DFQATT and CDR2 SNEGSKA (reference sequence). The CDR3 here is CSARVWGDTEAFF. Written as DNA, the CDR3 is TGCAGTGCTAGAGTTTGGGGAGACACTGAAGCTTTCTTT.

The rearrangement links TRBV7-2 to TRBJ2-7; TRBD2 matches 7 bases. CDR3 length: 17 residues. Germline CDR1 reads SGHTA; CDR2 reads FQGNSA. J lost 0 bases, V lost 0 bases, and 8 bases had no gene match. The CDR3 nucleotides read TGTGCCAGCAGCTTAGCCCTAGCGGAGGTCAGCTCCTACGAGCAGTACTTC. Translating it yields CASSLALAEVSSYEQYF.

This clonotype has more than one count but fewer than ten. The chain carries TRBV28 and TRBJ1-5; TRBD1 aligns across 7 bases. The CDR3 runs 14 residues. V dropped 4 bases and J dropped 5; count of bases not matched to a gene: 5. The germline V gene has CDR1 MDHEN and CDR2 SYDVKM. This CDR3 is CASSSGGPDQPQHF. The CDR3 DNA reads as TGTGCCAGCAGTTCAGGGGGGCCGGATCAGCCCCAGCATTTT.

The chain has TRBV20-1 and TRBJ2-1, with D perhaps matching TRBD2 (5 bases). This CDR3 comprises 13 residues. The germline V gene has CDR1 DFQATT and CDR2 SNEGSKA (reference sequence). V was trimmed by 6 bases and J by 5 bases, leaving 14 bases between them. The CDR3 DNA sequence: TGCAGTGCCCTTGCCCCACTAGACAATGAGCAGTTCTTC. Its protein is CSALAPLDNEQFF.

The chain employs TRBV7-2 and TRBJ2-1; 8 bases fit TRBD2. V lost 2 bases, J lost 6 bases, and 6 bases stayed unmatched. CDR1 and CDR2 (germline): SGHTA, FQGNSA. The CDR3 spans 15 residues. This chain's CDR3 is CASSLLGLVGNEQFF. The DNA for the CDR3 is TGTGCCAGCAGCTTATTGGGACTAGTAGGCAATGAGCAGTTCTTC.